The T cell receptor beta chain described here comes from a study of T cells in Graves' hyperthyroidism and ophthalmopathy (dated by TCRdb to between 2017 and 2020). Study-level background: Peripheral blood was sampled at the time of initial diagnosis, prior to any treatment. The roughly 100 discovery patients were randomly split 7:3 into training and test sets. After sampling, hyperthyroidism patients received methimazole starting at 30 mg daily, and ophthalmopathy patients received high-dose intravenous methylprednisolone. An independent validation cohort of 18 to 20 hyperthyroidism patients and about 15 patients who later progressed to ophthalmopathy tested prospective prediction of ophthalmopathy. The study also compared thyroid tissue and blood T-cell repertoires from roughly six Graves' hyperthyroidism patients. A discovery cohort of about a hundred patients, fewer than 50 with Graves' ophthalmopathy and about 58 with stable Graves' hyperthyroidism, was used to find distinguishing TCR V-J signatures. According to the paper, TCR Vbeta CDR3 sequencing was carried out on over 130 peripheral blood samples, which came from more than 40 ophthalmopathy, 75 or so hyperthyroidism and roughly 17 progressor patients. The paper as a whole reports these results and caveats: A 13 V-J signature model separated ophthalmopathy from stable hyperthyroidism, with nearly 90% sensitivity and 81% to 83% specificity in cross-validation and 80%/75% in testing. Sample size was not statistically predetermined, and blinding of investigators to group allocation was not performed. In validation, progression to ophthalmopathy was predicted by the model with about 70% sensitivity and around 76% specificity, a median of around 6.5 months before onset. Most expanded thyroid clonotypes (frequency above 0.001) were also detected in blood, a finding suggesting that blood repertoires may reflect thyroid immune responses.

This clonotype has only a few counts. Which antigen it targets is not known. No quality values exist for individual bases; no much larger clone is one base distant. V and J are truncated by 4 bases and 2 bases respectively, leaving an intervening sequence of 10 bases. From the cysteine through the phenylalanine, the CDR3 covers 14 amino acids. Of the read, only the CDR3 DNA is kept; its 42 bases are in frame from base 1. The germline V gene sets CDR1 to LGHNA and CDR2 to YNFKEQ. Amplification of TCR beta CDR3 regions was carried out from RNA transcripts. For the first round of RT-PCR on the TCR CDR3, the HTBI primer set was used together with the Qiagen OneStep RT-PCR kit. Libraries were constructed in a second round of multiplex PCR, after which size selection and purification were carried out. Libraries were sequenced paired-end with 100 bp reads on an Illumina HiSeq2000. The paper's data handling went like this. Raw data were processed with SOAPnuke, discarding reads with adapters, uncalled bases, mean Phred below 15, or no exact constant-primer or identifier match. COPE v1.2.5 was used to merge the high-quality paired reads, and each unique nucleotide sequence was defined as a clonotype. Clonotypes were aligned to IMGT TRBV, TRBD and TRBJ reference segments using MiTCR v1.1. Only V-J combinations with frequency above 0.0001, covering 98% to 99.2% of repertoires, were analysed. The TCS score was defined as F50 (clonal expansion) divided by E x V (chaos), with BLOSUM62-based TCRdist calculated between CDR3 peptides within each V-J. Welch's t-statistics and random forest reduced around 520 V-J features to 13, which were used in a naive Bayes classifier (R e1071). TCRdb handled the public reads itself, with Q25 trimming in fastp and clone calling in MiXCR, and kept productive beta chains. A single entry per CDR3 protein holds the most common genes and DNA from its merged rows. Here the V and J calls rest on TCRdb's processing, not on the authors' analysis. For this sample the table gives approximately 530,000 distinct CDR3 sequences, of which around 20% were detected only once. The ten top clones hold about 45% of the sample.

Ophthalmopathy patients had moderately to severely active disease, Clinical Activity Score of at least 3, NOSPECS grade of at least 4, and duration under 3 months. Exclusion was applied to patients with uncontrolled infections, other autoimmune diseases, pregnancy or lactation. Diagnoses relied on clinical symptoms, serum thyroxine and TRAb, thyroid ultrasound and orbital computed tomography. Ficoll-Paque density gradient centrifugation was used to isolate PBMCs from around 10 ml of fresh peripheral blood. Total RNA was extracted with Trizol reagent, and quality was checked on an Agilent 2100 Bioanalyzer.

The sequence was obtained from a man aged 35-49 years with Graves' ophthalmopathy. Here the chain combines TRBV4-2 and TRBJ2-3; no D segment can be confidently identified. The material sequenced was blood. CDR3 reads: CASSRGPDTDTQYF. The nucleotides read TGTGCCAGCAGCCGCGGACCCGACACAGATACGCAGTATTTT.